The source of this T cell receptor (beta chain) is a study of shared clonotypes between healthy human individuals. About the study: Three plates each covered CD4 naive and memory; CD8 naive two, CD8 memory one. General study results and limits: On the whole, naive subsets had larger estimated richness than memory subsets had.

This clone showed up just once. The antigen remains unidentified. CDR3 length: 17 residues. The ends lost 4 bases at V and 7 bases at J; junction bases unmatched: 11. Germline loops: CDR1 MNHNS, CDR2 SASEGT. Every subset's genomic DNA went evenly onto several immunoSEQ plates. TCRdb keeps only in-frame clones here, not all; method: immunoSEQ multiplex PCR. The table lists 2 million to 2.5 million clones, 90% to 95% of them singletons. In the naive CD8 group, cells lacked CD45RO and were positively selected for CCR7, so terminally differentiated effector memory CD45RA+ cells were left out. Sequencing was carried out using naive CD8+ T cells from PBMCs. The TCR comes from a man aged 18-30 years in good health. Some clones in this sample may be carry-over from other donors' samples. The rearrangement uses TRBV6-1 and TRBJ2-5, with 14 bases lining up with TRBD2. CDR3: CASSGLGLAGAPRTQYF. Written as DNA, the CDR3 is TGTGCCAGCAGTGGACTGGGACTAGCGGGAGCCCCCAGGACCCAGTACTTC.